This TCR beta chain was observed in a study of sequential checkpoint blockade in melanoma (dated 2019 in TCRdb). A note on the overall study: Patients were randomized 1:1 to first-line nivolumab followed by ipilimumab (arm A) or ipilimumab followed by nivolumab (arm B). Maintenance nivolumab was given following each of the two trial sequences.

Reading the label with the study, this specimen's treatment or condition is: randomized to nivolumab then ipilimumab (arm A) or the reverse (arm B). None of the patients in the trial had previously been given DNA-damaging chemotherapy. Live CD3+CD8+ cells negative for CD19 and CD56 were sorted from thawed PBMCs on a FACS Aria II flow cytometer. Samples were obtained from patients with melanoma enrolled in CheckMate 064, a randomized, open-label phase II trial of sequential checkpoint blockade. Peripheral blood mononuclear cells were collected by leukapheresis, purified with Ficoll-Paque, and frozen in human serum with approximately 10% DMSO. Purity of sorted blood CD3+CD8+ cells was verified at >95% immediately after sorting, followed by DNA extraction. This clone was seen a handful of times. Its antigen has not been determined. Nothing much larger sits one base from this clone, and base qualities are not available.

The immunoSEQ Assay was used to immunosequence TCRbeta CDR3 regions from genomic DNA. Prior to high-throughput sequencing, genomic DNA was amplified by bias-controlled multiplex PCR. In the paper's pipeline: To quantify the absolute abundance of each unique TCRbeta CDR3 region, the sequences were collapsed and filtered. Clonality, defined as 1 minus Pielou's evenness, was calculated using productive rearrangements only. A previously published method was used to identify clones with significantly greater frequencies in on-treatment samples than in baseline samples. TCRdb's version of the immuneACCESS table is confined to in-frame rearrangements and falls short of the full clone set. An unresolved V gene accounts for under half of the shortfall where checked; the remainder is of unknown origin. That table furnishes V, J and clone size, whereas the DNA furnished D and trimming. The sample records around 30,000 clones, 82% of which are singletons. The ten largest make up 15% to 20% of the sample.

Study-level results and caveats: Validation of the response-prediction model combining TCR metrics and mutation burden is needed in larger, independent patient cohorts.

Via the germline V gene, CDR1 is SGHRS and CDR2 YFSETQ. Counted from cysteine to phenylalanine, this CDR3 has 16 amino acids. Only the CDR3 DNA is retained, 48 bases long and in frame from the first base. The V end gives up 3 bases and the J end 5 bases, leaving 11 bases in the junction not matched to a gene. The material was CD8+ T cells sorted from blood (inferred from file names), obtained from a patient given nivolumab and ipilimumab in sequence. The origin of this receptor is a human donor with melanoma. The rearranged segments are TRBV5-1 and TRBJ2-1, with 7 central nucleotides matching TRBD2. The nucleotide sequence is TGCGCCAGCAGCTCTAGAGGGCTAGCGGCAGACAATGAGCAGTTCTTC. It specifies CASSSRGLAADNEQFF. Joined to the reference TRBV5-1 and TRBJ2-1 proteins, this CDR3 gives the full variable domain: KAGVTQTPRYLIKTRGQQVTLSCSPISGHRSVSWYQQTPGQGLQFLFEYFSETQRNKGNFPGRFSGRQFSNSRSEMNVSTLELGDSALYLCASSSRGLAADNEQFFGPGTRLTVL.